Listed below are T cell receptor beta chains from one sample, sequenced in a study of T cells in Graves' hyperthyroidism and ophthalmopathy. TCRdb processed the multiplex PCR reads anew with MiXCR; each CDR3 protein has one entry. The sample contains a few hundred thousand distinct CDR3 sequences, around 45% of which appear only once. The source material was peripheral blood or thyroid tissue (not recorded which). Every receptor here comes from a woman in her late teens or twenties with Graves' hyperthyroidism. Each CDR3 is given with its conserved first and last residue. The D gene is left open where the match is weak. A clone size is listed for some rows: how often the clone was seen (once, few, many), or a class if it is expanded.

v_call: TRBV10-3; d_call: TRBD1; j_call: TRBJ2-7; clone_size: .; cdr3_nt: TGTGCCATCAGTGCCGGACAGGGGACCTACGAGCAGTACTTC; cdr3_aa: CAISAGQGTYEQYF
v_call: TRBV11-2; d_call: .; j_call: TRBJ1-6; clone_size: .; cdr3_nt: TGTGCCAGCAGCTTATTGAGGGCGGGAAATAATTCACCCCTCCACTTT; cdr3_aa: CASSLLRAGNNSPLHF
v_call: TRBV20-1; d_call: TRBD2; j_call: TRBJ2-2; clone_size: many; cdr3_nt: TGCAGTGCTAAGGCGGGAGGGAACACCGGGGAGCTGTTTTTT; cdr3_aa: CSAKAGGNTGELFF
v_call: TRBV5-5; d_call: TRBD1; j_call: TRBJ2-7; clone_size: few; cdr3_nt: TGTGCCAGCGGACCGACAGGGGGCCACGAGCAGTACTTC; cdr3_aa: CASGPTGGHEQYF
v_call: TRBV2; d_call: TRBD1; j_call: TRBJ2-7; clone_size: .; cdr3_nt: TGTGCCAGCAGGGACGGACAGGGAGGAAGCTCCTACGAGCAGTACTTC; cdr3_aa: CASRDGQGGSSYEQYF
v_call: TRBV6-2/TRBV6-3; d_call: .; j_call: TRBJ2-1; clone_size: .; cdr3_nt: TGTGCCAGCAGTTACGGGGCCAATGAGCAGTTCTTC; cdr3_aa: CASSYGANEQFF
v_call: TRBV3-1; d_call: .; j_call: TRBJ2-7; clone_size: many; cdr3_nt: TGTGCCAGCAGCCGCTCCTACGAGCAGTACTTC; cdr3_aa: CASSRSYEQYF
v_call: TRBV10-3; d_call: .; j_call: TRBJ2-5; clone_size: .; cdr3_nt: TGTGCCATCAGTGAACGGAGGGAAGAGACCCAGTACTTC; cdr3_aa: CAISERREETQYF
v_call: TRBV3-1; d_call: .; j_call: TRBJ1-2; clone_size: many; cdr3_nt: TGTGCCAGCAGCCACAATTTCTATGGCTACACCTTC; cdr3_aa: CASSHNFYGYTF
v_call: TRBV11-3; d_call: .; j_call: TRBJ2-1; clone_size: .; cdr3_nt: TGTGCCAGCAGCAAGCCTCAGGTCGGTAGTGAGCAGTTCTTC; cdr3_aa: CASSKPQVGSEQFF
v_call: TRBV12-3/TRBV12-4; d_call: .; j_call: TRBJ1-4; clone_size: many; cdr3_nt: TGTGCCAGCACTCTTCGAGGGAATGAAAAACTGTTTTTT; cdr3_aa: CASTLRGNEKLFF
v_call: TRBV20-1; d_call: TRBD1; j_call: TRBJ1-6; clone_size: .; cdr3_nt: TGCAGTGCCAGGGACAGGGTTGATTCACCCCTCCACTTT; cdr3_aa: CSARDRVDSPLHF
v_call: TRBV29-1; d_call: TRBD2; j_call: TRBJ2-7; clone_size: many; cdr3_nt: TGCAGCGTCCCGACCGGGCTAGCGGACTCCTACGAGCAGTACTTC; cdr3_aa: CSVPTGLADSYEQYF
v_call: TRBV20-1; d_call: .; j_call: TRBJ1-6; clone_size: .; cdr3_nt: TGCAGTGCTAGGGAAGGGGGTATTTCACCCCTCCACTTT; cdr3_aa: CSAREGGISPLHF
v_call: TRBV19; d_call: .; j_call: TRBJ1-1; clone_size: .; cdr3_nt: TGTGCCACTTCTACTATAGCGGCACAGTCGAACACTGAAGCTTTCTTT; cdr3_aa: CATSTIAAQSNTEAFF
v_call: TRBV19; d_call: .; j_call: TRBJ1-1; clone_size: many; cdr3_nt: TGTGCCAGTAATTACCCCGACAGCGACACTGAAGCTTTCTTT; cdr3_aa: CASNYPDSDTEAFF
v_call: TRBV10-3; d_call: TRBD2; j_call: TRBJ2-7; clone_size: once; cdr3_nt: TGTGCCATCAGTCGACTAGCGGGAGGATCGTACGAGCAGTACTTC; cdr3_aa: CAISRLAGGSYEQYF
v_call: TRBV20-1; d_call: .; j_call: TRBJ2-3; clone_size: .; cdr3_nt: TGCAGTGCTAGACCCCTCGAAAGCGGCCTAAGCACAGATACGCAGTATTTT; cdr3_aa: CSARPLESGLSTDTQYF
v_call: TRBV7-2; d_call: .; j_call: TRBJ1-5; clone_size: .; cdr3_nt: TGTGCCAGCAGCTTAGGGGGCTTTAGAGAGACCCAGCATTTT; cdr3_aa: CASSLGGFRETQHF
v_call: TRBV7-8; d_call: .; j_call: TRBJ1-1; clone_size: many; cdr3_nt: TGTGCCAGCAGCTTAGGGGTTCGACGGATGAACACTGAAGCTTTCTTT; cdr3_aa: CASSLGVRRMNTEAFF
v_call: TRBV20-1; d_call: .; j_call: TRBJ1-3; clone_size: .; cdr3_nt: TGCAGTGCTAGAGCGCCAGGGGGAAACACCATATATTTT; cdr3_aa: CSARAPGGNTIYF
v_call: TRBV20-1; d_call: .; j_call: TRBJ1-1; clone_size: many; cdr3_nt: TGCAGTGCTAGAGTCCCAGGGGTGAACACTGAAGCTTTCTTT; cdr3_aa: CSARVPGVNTEAFF
v_call: TRBV7-9; d_call: .; j_call: TRBJ2-3; clone_size: few; cdr3_nt: TGTGCCAGCAAGGGCGGAAGGTCGGATACGCAGTATTTT; cdr3_aa: CASKGGRSDTQYF
v_call: TRBV14; d_call: TRBD2; j_call: TRBJ2-5; clone_size: .; cdr3_nt: TGTGCCAGCAGCCAAGATATGCTAGCGGGAGTAGACAAAGGGACCCAGTACTTC; cdr3_aa: CASSQDMLAGVDKGTQYF
v_call: TRBV7-6; d_call: TRBD1; j_call: TRBJ2-6; clone_size: many; cdr3_nt: TGTGCCAGCAGCTTATCGCTCGCGGGACAGGGGGCGGGTGGGGCCAACGTCCTGACTTTC; cdr3_aa: CASSLSLAGQGAGGANVLTF
v_call: TRBV12-3/TRBV12-4; d_call: .; j_call: TRBJ2-7; clone_size: many; cdr3_nt: TGTGCCAGCAGTTTCTACCAGTGGCATATCTACGAGCAGTACTTC; cdr3_aa: CASSFYQWHIYEQYF
v_call: TRBV30; d_call: TRBD1; j_call: TRBJ1-2; clone_size: .; cdr3_nt: TGTGCCTGGGACAGGGGAATCGGCTATGGCTACACCTTC; cdr3_aa: CAWDRGIGYGYTF
v_call: TRBV4-1; d_call: .; j_call: TRBJ2-5; clone_size: many; cdr3_nt: TGCGCCAGCAGCCAAACCATACAGGGTCGGGAGACCCAGTACTTC; cdr3_aa: CASSQTIQGRETQYF
v_call: TRBV6-2/TRBV6-3; d_call: .; j_call: TRBJ2-2; clone_size: few; cdr3_nt: TGTGCCAGCAGTGGGGGACTTTTATCCGGGGAGCTGTTTTTT; cdr3_aa: CASSGGLLSGELFF
v_call: TRBV15; d_call: .; j_call: TRBJ1-1; clone_size: .; cdr3_nt: TGTGCCACCAGCAGAGTTGAGGGGGGGACTGAAGCTTTCTTT; cdr3_aa: CATSRVEGGTEAFF
v_call: TRBV7-2; d_call: TRBD1; j_call: TRBJ2-7; clone_size: .; cdr3_nt: TGTGCCAGCAGCATTTCCGGGACAGGGGGCAACGAGCAGTACTTC; cdr3_aa: CASSISGTGGNEQYF
v_call: TRBV9; d_call: .; j_call: TRBJ2-1; clone_size: .; cdr3_nt: TGTGCCAGCAGCCCTACGAAAGCCGGTGAGCAGTTCTTC; cdr3_aa: CASSPTKAGEQFF
v_call: TRBV7-2; d_call: .; j_call: TRBJ1-1; clone_size: .; cdr3_nt: TGTGCCAGCAGCTTAGCTCCAGGGGATGAAGCTTTCTTT; cdr3_aa: CASSLAPGDEAFF
v_call: TRBV2; d_call: TRBD2; j_call: TRBJ2-7; clone_size: .; cdr3_nt: TGTGCCAGCACCAGATCGGCGTCTAGCGGGAGGAACGAGCAGCACTTC; cdr3_aa: CASTRSASSGRNEQHF
v_call: TRBV20-1; d_call: .; j_call: TRBJ1-6; clone_size: many; cdr3_nt: TGCAGTGCTAGCGCGGGGAGTTATTCACCCCTCCACTTT; cdr3_aa: CSASAGSYSPLHF
v_call: TRBV30; d_call: .; j_call: TRBJ1-4; clone_size: few; cdr3_nt: TGTGCCTGGAGTAATAATGAAAAACTGTTTTTT; cdr3_aa: CAWSNNEKLFF
v_call: TRBV7-9; d_call: TRBD1; j_call: TRBJ1-2; clone_size: few; cdr3_nt: TGTGCCAGCAGACGAGACTGGACAGGGCCCCGATATGGCTACACCTTC; cdr3_aa: CASRRDWTGPRYGYTF
v_call: TRBV7-2; d_call: .; j_call: TRBJ2-7; clone_size: many; cdr3_nt: TGTGCCAGCAGCCTCGGGACTCTCTCCTACGAGCAGTACTTC; cdr3_aa: CASSLGTLSYEQYF
v_call: TRBV6-2/TRBV6-3; d_call: TRBD1; j_call: TRBJ1-5; clone_size: many; cdr3_nt: TGTGCCAGCAGTCCCGGGACAGGGCTCAATCAGCCCCAGCATTTT; cdr3_aa: CASSPGTGLNQPQHF
v_call: TRBV20-1; d_call: TRBD2; j_call: TRBJ2-7; clone_size: many; cdr3_nt: TGCAGTGCTAGTGGGGGTGGGACTAGCTCTTACGAGCAGTACTTC; cdr3_aa: CSASGGGTSSYEQYF
v_call: TRBV6-1; d_call: TRBD1; j_call: TRBJ1-5; clone_size: many; cdr3_nt: TGTGCCAGCAGTGTGGACAGGGGACTCAGCAATCAGCCCCAGCATTTT; cdr3_aa: CASSVDRGLSNQPQHF
v_call: TRBV2; d_call: .; j_call: TRBJ2-7; clone_size: .; cdr3_nt: TGTGCCAGCAGCTGGGGACAAGGATTCAACGAGCAGCACTTC; cdr3_aa: CASSWGQGFNEQHF
v_call: TRBV29-1; d_call: TRBD1; j_call: TRBJ1-2; clone_size: once; cdr3_nt: TGCAGCGTGATGACAGGGATCTATGACGGCTACACCTTC; cdr3_aa: CSVMTGIYDGYTF
v_call: TRBV15; d_call: .; j_call: TRBJ1-6; clone_size: .; cdr3_nt: TGTGCCACCAGCAGCGGTGGAGGACACTATCTAGGTTCACCCCTCCACTTT; cdr3_aa: CATSSGGGHYLGSPLHF
v_call: TRBV6-5; d_call: .; j_call: TRBJ2-2; clone_size: few; cdr3_nt: TGTGCCAGCAGTTACGGGGGAGCCGGGGAGCTGTTTTTT; cdr3_aa: CASSYGGAGELFF
v_call: TRBV15; d_call: .; j_call: TRBJ1-4; clone_size: many; cdr3_nt: TGTGCCACCAGCAGAGATACAGGAGAGTCAACTAATGAAAAACTGTTTTTT; cdr3_aa: CATSRDTGESTNEKLFF
v_call: TRBV10-3; d_call: .; j_call: TRBJ2-5; clone_size: .; cdr3_nt: TGTGCCATCAGTGGGCAGGCAGAAGAGACCCAGTACTTC; cdr3_aa: CAISGQAEETQYF
v_call: TRBV15; d_call: TRBD1; j_call: TRBJ1-2; clone_size: many; cdr3_nt: TGTGCCACCCTTCCTCGACAGGGGACCTATGGCTACACCTTC; cdr3_aa: CATLPRQGTYGYTF
v_call: TRBV15; d_call: .; j_call: TRBJ2-5; clone_size: .; cdr3_nt: TGTGCCACCAGCAGAGACGCAGGGGTGGAGACCCAGTACTTC; cdr3_aa: CATSRDAGVETQYF
v_call: TRBV4-1; d_call: .; j_call: TRBJ2-7; clone_size: many; cdr3_nt: TGCGCCAGCAGCCAAGATAGGGCTAGGAATCAGTACTTC; cdr3_aa: CASSQDRARNQYF
v_call: TRBV3-1; d_call: TRBD1; j_call: TRBJ1-2; clone_size: many; cdr3_nt: TGTGCCAGCAGCCCATCGGAGACAGGGGTGAATGGCTACACCTTC; cdr3_aa: CASSPSETGVNGYTF
v_call: TRBV7-9; d_call: .; j_call: TRBJ1-2; clone_size: .; cdr3_nt: TGTGCCAGCAGCTTAGTTGCAGGGGAGAGTGGCTATGGCTACACCTTC; cdr3_aa: CASSLVAGESGYGYTF
v_call: TRBV15; d_call: .; j_call: TRBJ2-6; clone_size: .; cdr3_nt: TGTGCCACCAGCAGCCCCCGGGAGTCTGGGGCCAACGTCCTGACTTTC; cdr3_aa: CATSSPRESGANVLTF
v_call: TRBV6-4; d_call: .; j_call: TRBJ1-1; clone_size: many; cdr3_nt: TGTGCCAGCAGGGCAGGGGCTGGCACTGAAGCTTTCTTT; cdr3_aa: CASRAGAGTEAFF
v_call: TRBV7-6; d_call: .; j_call: TRBJ2-5; clone_size: many; cdr3_nt: TGTGCCAGCAGGTTAGACCCTAAGTCGGAGACCCAGTACTTC; cdr3_aa: CASRLDPKSETQYF
v_call: TRBV5-6; d_call: TRBD2; j_call: TRBJ2-7; clone_size: once; cdr3_nt: TGTGCCAGCAGCGATTACCCTAGCGGGGTATCCTACGAGCAGTACTTC; cdr3_aa: CASSDYPSGVSYEQYF
v_call: TRBV5-8; d_call: .; j_call: TRBJ2-7; clone_size: many; cdr3_nt: TGTGCCAGCAACAAGGACAACTCCTACGAGCAGTACTTC; cdr3_aa: CASNKDNSYEQYF